What follows are 5 T cell receptor beta chains derived from one specimen sequenced in a study of CD8 T cells in ankylosing spondylitis (TCRdb year 2017). Libraries were constructed by 5' RACE. Sequencing instrument: Illumina HiSeq 2500. TCRdb passed the public sequencing reads through fastp at Q25 and MiXCR, retaining productive beta sequences. Identical CDR3 proteins give one entry, which carries the most common genes and DNA. The sample table lists hundreds of thousands of distinct CDR3 sequences, about 20% of them with a count of one. The ten largest clonotypes hold around 12% of the sample. Material for sequencing was blood, either unsorted or a sorted T cell fraction (not recorded which). The receptors were sampled from a male donor with ankylosing spondylitis or in good health (not recorded which).

This clonotype was detected only a few times. The chain joins TRBV4-1 to TRBJ2-7; no clear D gene. CDR1 and CDR2 (germline): MGHRA, YSYEKL. V gave up 0 bases and J gave up 2 bases, with 5 bases separating them. The CDR3 has 13 residues. The CDR3: CASSQDPPYEQYF. The CDR3 DNA reads as TGCGCCAGCAGCCAAGATCCACCCTACGAGCAGTACTTC.

This clonotype was seen a few times. V is TRBV7-2 and J is TRBJ2-3; 11 nucleotides line up with TRBD2. The V segment lost 5 bases and the J segment 0 bases; nucleotides outside the gene matches: 7. CDR1 SGHTA and CDR2 FQGNSA come from the germline V gene. This CDR3 has 17 residues. CDR3 nucleotides: TGTGCCAGCAGCCTGGGACTAGCGGCAACTAGCACAGATACGCAGTATTTT. Translating gives CASSLGLAATSTDTQYF.

The V gene is TRBV27, the J gene TRBJ2-2, with 7 bases identical to TRBD1. With V trimmed by 8 bases and J by 5 bases, 17 bases remained unmatched. The CDR3 has 17 residues. CDR1 and CDR2 from the germline V gene are MNHEY and SMNVEV (reference sequence). As DNA, the CDR3 is TGTGCCAGCGGCGAGACAGGGTTAGGAGCGGAAACCGGGGAGCTGTTTTTT. Translating gives CASGETGLGAETGELFF.

This clonotype was counted at least ten times. This chain joins TRBV12-3 or TRBV12-4 and TRBJ1-5; D is perhaps TRBD1 (6 bases). Trimming cost V 1 base and J 7 bases, with 11 bases left between them. CDR3 length equals 14 residues. DNA for the CDR3: TGTGCCAGCAGTTTAGGTGGCAGGGGCCAGCCCCAGCATTTT. This codes for CASSLGGRGQPQHF.

The rearrangement joins TRBV7-9 to TRBJ1-5; 10 nucleotides match TRBD1. The CDR3 is 15 amino acids. After removal of 3 bases from V and 6 bases from J, the junction contained 5 bases not matched to a gene. Germline loops: CDR1 SEHNR, CDR2 FQNEAQ (reference sequence). The DNA for the CDR3 is TGTGCCAGCAGCTTGGACAGGGGGTACAGTCAGCCCCAGCATTTT. Protein sequence: CASSLDRGYSQPQHF.